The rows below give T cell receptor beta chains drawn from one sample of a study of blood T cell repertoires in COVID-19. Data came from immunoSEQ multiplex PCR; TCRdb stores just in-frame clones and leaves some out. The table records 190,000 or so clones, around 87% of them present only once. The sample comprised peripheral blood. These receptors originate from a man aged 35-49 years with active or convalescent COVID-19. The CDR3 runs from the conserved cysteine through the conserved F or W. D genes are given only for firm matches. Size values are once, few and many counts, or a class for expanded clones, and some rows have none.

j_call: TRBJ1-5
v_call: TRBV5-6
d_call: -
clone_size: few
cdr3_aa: CASRSGPGDQPQHF
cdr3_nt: TGTGCCAGCAGATCAGGGCCAGGGGACCAGCCCCAGCATTTT

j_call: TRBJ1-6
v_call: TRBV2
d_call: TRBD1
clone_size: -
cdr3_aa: CASSLGTGGEYNSPLHF
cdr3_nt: TGTGCCAGCAGTTTGGGGACAGGGGGCGAGTATAATTCACCCCTCCACTTT

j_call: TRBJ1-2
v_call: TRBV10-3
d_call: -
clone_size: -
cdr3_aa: CAISEGTDYSGGGYTF
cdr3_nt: TGTGCCATCAGTGAGGGGACCGATTACTCCGGGGGTGGCTACACCTTC

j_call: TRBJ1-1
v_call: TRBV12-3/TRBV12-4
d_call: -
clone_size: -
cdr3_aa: CASTSGTEAFF
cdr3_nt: TGTGCCAGCACCTCCGGGACTGAAGCTTTCTTT

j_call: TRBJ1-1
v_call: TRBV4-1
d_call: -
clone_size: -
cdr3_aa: CASTPGTLNTEAFF
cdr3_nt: TGCGCCAGCACCCCAGGGACTTTGAACACTGAAGCTTTCTTT

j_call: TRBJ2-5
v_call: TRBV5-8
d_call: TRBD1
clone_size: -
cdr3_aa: CASSSPTGGETQYF
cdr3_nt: TGTGCCAGCAGTTCACCGACAGGGGGAGAGACCCAGTACTTC

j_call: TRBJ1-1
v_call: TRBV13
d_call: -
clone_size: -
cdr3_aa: CASSLIGGTEAFF
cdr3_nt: TGTGCCAGCAGCTTAATAGGGGGTACTGAAGCTTTCTTT

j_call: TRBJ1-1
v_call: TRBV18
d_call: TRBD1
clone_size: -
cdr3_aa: CASSPGDRGAFF
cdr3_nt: TGTGCCAGCTCCCCGGGGGACAGGGGAGCTTTCTTT

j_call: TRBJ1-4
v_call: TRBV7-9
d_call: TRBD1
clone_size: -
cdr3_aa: CASSSFTGAATNEKLFF
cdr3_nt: TGTGCCAGCAGCTCCTTTACAGGGGCGGCTACTAATGAAAAACTGTTTTTT

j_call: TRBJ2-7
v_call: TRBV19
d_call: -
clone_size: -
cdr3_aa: CASRRDWSSYEQYF
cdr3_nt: TGTGCCAGTAGAAGGGACTGGAGCTCCTACGAGCAGTACTTC

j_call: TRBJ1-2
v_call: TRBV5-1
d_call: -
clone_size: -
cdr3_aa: CASSLGGGFDYGYTF
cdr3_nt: TGCGCCAGCAGCTTGGGGGGCGGTTTCGATTATGGCTACACCTTC

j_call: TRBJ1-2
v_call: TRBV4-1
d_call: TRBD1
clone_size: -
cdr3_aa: CASSLYRDSNYGYTF
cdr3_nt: TGCGCCAGCAGCCTATACCGGGACAGTAACTATGGCTACACCTTC

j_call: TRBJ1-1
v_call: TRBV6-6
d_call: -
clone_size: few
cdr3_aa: CASSRGGGNTEAFF
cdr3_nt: TGTGCCAGCAGCCGTGGCGGGGGGAACACTGAAGCTTTCTTT

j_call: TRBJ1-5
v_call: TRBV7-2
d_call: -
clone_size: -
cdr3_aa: CASRSTGYSNQPQHF
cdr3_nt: TGTGCCAGCAGGTCGACAGGTTATAGCAATCAGCCCCAGCATTTT

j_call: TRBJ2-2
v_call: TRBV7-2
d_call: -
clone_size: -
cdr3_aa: CASSPLGARTGELFF
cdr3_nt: TGTGCCAGCAGCCCCCTGGGGGCGCGGACCGGGGAGCTGTTTTTT

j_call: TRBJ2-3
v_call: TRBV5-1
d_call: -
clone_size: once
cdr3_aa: CASSSEDWDTQYF
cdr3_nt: TGCGCCAGCAGTTCCGAGGATTGGGATACGCAGTATTTT

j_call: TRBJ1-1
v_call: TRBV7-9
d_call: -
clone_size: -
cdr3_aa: CASSVTGSEAFF
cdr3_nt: TGTGCCAGCAGCGTTACAGGGAGTGAAGCTTTCTTT

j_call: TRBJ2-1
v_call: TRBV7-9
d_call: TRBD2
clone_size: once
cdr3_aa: CASSLSGGGSYNEQFF
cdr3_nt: TGTGCCAGCAGCTTAAGCGGGGGTGGGTCCTACAATGAGCAGTTCTTC

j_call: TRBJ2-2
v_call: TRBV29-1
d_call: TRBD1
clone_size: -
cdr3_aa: CSVPGQGGNTGELFF
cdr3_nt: TGCAGCGTTCCAGGACAGGGGGGGAACACCGGGGAGCTGTTTTTT

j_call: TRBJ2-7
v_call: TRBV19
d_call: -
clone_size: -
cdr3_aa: CASRRAGPSSYEQYF
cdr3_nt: TGTGCCAGTAGAAGGGCGGGGCCGAGCTCCTACGAGCAGTACTTC

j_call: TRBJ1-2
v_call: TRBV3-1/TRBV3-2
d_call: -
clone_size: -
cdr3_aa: CASSQDLGGAAGYTF
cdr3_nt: TGTGCCAGCAGCCAAGATCTAGGGGGGGCGGCTGGCTACACCTTC

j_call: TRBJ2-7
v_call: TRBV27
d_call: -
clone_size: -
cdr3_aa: CASSLRLDSYEQYF
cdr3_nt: TGTGCCAGCAGTTTAAGACTCGACTCCTACGAGCAGTACTTC

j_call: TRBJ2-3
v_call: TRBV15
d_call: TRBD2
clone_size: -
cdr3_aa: CATSSEGGPSGGPTDTQYF
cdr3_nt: TGTGCCACCAGCAGCGAAGGGGGTCCTAGCGGGGGCCCCACAGATACGCAGTATTTT

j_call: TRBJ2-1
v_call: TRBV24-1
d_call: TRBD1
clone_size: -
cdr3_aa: CATSDPTRQGRNEQFF
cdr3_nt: TGTGCCACCAGTGATCCCACCCGACAGGGAAGGAATGAGCAGTTCTTC

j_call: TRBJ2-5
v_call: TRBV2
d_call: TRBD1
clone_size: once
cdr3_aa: CASSEYGQGQETQYF
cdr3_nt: TGTGCCAGCAGTGAATATGGACAGGGACAAGAGACCCAGTACTTC

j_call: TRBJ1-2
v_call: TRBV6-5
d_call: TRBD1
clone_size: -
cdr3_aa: CASRQQGSGYGYTF
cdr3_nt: TGTGCCAGCAGACAACAGGGGAGCGGCTATGGCTACACCTTC

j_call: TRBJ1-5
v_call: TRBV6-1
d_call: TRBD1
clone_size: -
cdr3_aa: CASSEFLGQGTQPQHF
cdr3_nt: TGTGCCAGCAGTGAATTTTTGGGACAGGGCACTCAGCCCCAGCATTTT

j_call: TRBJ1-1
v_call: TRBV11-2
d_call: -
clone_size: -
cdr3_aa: CASSLGWNTEAFF
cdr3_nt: TGTGCCAGCAGCTTGGGCTGGAACACTGAAGCTTTCTTT

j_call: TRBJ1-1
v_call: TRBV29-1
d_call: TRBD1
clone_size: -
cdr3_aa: CSVGQGRSTEAFF
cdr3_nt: TGCAGCGTGGGACAGGGTAGATCCACTGAAGCTTTCTTT

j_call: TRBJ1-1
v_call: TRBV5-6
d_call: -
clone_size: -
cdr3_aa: CASTRPLGTGPNTEAFF
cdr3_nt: TGTGCCAGCACTCGACCTTTGGGTACAGGGCCGAACACTGAAGCTTTCTTT

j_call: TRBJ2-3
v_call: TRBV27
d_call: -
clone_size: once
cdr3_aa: CASADNDISSTDTQYF
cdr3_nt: TGTGCCAGCGCAGACAATGACATTTCTAGCACAGATACGCAGTATTTT

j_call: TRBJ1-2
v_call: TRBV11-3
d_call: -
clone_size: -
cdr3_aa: CASSLATEGYGYTF
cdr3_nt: TGTGCCAGCAGCTTAGCGACCGAGGGCTATGGCTACACCTTC

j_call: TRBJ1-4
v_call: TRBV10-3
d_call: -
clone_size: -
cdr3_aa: CAISESGRGRGEKLFF
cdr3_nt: TGTGCCATCAGTGAATCAGGTCGGGGTAGAGGCGAAAAACTGTTTTTT

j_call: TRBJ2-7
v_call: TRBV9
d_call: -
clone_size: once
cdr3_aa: CASSVAGFEDEQYF
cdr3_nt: TGTGCCAGCAGCGTAGCAGGGTTTGAGGACGAGCAGTACTTC

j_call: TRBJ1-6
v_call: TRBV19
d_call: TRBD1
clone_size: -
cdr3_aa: CASSPRPGTGVNSPLHF
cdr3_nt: TGTGCCAGTAGTCCACGTCCCGGGACAGGGGTGAATTCACCCCTCCACTTT

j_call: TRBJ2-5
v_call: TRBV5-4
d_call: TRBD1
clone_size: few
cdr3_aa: CASTTPGQGQTQYF
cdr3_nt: TGTGCCAGCACCACCCCCGGACAGGGGCAGACCCAGTACTTC

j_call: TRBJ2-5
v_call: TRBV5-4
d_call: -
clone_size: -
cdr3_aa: CASSLAGVETQYF
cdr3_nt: TGTGCCAGCAGCTTGGCAGGGGTAGAGACCCAGTACTTC

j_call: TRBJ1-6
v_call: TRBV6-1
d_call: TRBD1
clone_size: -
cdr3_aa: CASSGSSGTAYNSPLHF
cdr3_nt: TGTGCCAGCAGTGGCTCGTCCGGGACAGCCTATAATTCACCCCTCCACTTT

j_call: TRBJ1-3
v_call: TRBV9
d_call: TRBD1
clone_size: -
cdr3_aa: CASSLGQGVGGNTIYF
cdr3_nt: TGTGCCAGCAGCCTTGGACAGGGGGTAGGAGGAAACACCATATATTTT

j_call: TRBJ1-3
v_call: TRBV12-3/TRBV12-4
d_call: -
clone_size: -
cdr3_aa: CASTLAKNIYF
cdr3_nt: TGTGCCAGCACCCTAGCTAAAAACATATATTTT

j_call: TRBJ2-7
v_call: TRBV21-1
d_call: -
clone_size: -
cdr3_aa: CASRSLAGPFLEQYF
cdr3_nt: TGTGCCAGTCGGTCCCTAGCGGGCCCCTTTCTCGAGCAGTACTTC

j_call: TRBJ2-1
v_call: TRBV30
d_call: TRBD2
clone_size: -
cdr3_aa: CAWGGTSGHNEQFF
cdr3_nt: TGTGCCTGGGGTGGGACTAGCGGCCACAATGAGCAGTTCTTC

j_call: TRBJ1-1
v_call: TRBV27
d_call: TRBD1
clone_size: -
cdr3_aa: CASSLSLDRMNTEAFF
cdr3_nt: TGTGCCAGCAGTCTATCCTTGGACAGGATGAACACTGAAGCTTTCTTT

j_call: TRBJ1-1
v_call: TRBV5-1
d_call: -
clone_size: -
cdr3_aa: CASSLQGGTEAFF
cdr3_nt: TGCGCCAGCAGCCTCCAGGGAGGCACTGAAGCTTTCTTT

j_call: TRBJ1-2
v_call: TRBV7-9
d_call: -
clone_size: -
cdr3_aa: CASSGAGRGYGYTF
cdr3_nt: TGTGCCAGCAGCGGCGCGGGGCGTGGCTATGGCTACACCTTC

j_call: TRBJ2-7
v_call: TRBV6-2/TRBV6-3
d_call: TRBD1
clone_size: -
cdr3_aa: CASSSPTTGGSYEQYF
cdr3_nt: TGTGCCAGCAGTTCCCCAACGACAGGGGGTTCCTACGAGCAGTACTTC

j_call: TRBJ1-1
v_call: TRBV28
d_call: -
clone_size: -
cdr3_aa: CASSPISGAEAFF
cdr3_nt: TGTGCCAGCAGTCCCATTTCGGGGGCTGAAGCTTTCTTT

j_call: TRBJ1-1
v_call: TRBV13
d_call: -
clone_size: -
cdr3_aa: CASSLAGRTEAFF
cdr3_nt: TGTGCCAGCAGCTTAGCTGGGAGGACTGAAGCTTTCTTT

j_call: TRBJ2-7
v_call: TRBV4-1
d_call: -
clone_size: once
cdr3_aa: CASSQEERVYEQYF
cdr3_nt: TGCGCCAGCAGCCAAGAAGAGAGGGTTTACGAGCAGTACTTC

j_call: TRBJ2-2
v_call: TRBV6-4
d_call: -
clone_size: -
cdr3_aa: CASGKEGNTGELFF
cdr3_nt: TGTGCCAGTGGGAAGGAGGGGAACACCGGGGAGCTGTTTTTT

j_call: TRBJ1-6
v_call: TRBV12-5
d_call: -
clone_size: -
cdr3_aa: CASGSLGGNSPLHF
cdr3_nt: TGTGCTAGTGGTTCCCTGGGGGGAAATTCACCCCTCCACTTT

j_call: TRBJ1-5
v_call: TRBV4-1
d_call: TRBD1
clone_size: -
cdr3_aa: CASSQFDRDNQPQHF
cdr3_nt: TGCGCCAGCAGCCAATTTGACAGGGACAATCAGCCCCAGCATTTT

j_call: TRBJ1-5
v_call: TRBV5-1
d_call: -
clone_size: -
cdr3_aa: CASSLGIQGSNQPQHF
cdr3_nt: TGCGCCAGCAGCTTGGGTATACAGGGTAGCAATCAGCCCCAGCATTTT

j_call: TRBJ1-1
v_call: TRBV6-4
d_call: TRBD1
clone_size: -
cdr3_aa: CASSDYKDRGNGAFF
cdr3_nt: TGTGCCAGCAGTGACTATAAGGACAGGGGAAATGGAGCTTTCTTT

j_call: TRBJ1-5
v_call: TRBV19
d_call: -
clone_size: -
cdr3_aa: CASSRTAGTNQPQHF
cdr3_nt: TGTGCCAGTAGCCGGACAGCTGGAACCAATCAGCCCCAGCATTTT

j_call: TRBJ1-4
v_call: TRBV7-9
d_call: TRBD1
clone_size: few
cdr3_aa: CASSQTGATTNEKLFF
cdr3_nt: TGTGCCAGCAGTCAAACAGGGGCCACAACTAATGAAAAACTGTTTTTT

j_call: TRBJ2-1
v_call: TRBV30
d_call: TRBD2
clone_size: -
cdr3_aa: CAWNGRRGGPSYNEQFF
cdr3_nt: TGTGCCTGGAACGGTAGGCGGGGGGGCCCCTCCTACAATGAGCAGTTCTTC

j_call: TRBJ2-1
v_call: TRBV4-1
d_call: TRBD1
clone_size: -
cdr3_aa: CASSQDGLQGAGEQFF
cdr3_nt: TGCGCCAGCAGCCAAGATGGGTTGCAGGGGGCCGGTGAGCAGTTCTTC

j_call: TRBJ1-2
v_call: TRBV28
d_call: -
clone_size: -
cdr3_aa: CASTPRGGGYTF
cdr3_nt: TGTGCCTCCACACCCCGGGGGGGTGGCTACACCTTC